Listed here are 26 T cell receptor beta chains from one sample, sequenced in a study of blood T cell repertoires in COVID-19. Profiling relied on immunoSEQ multiplex PCR, and the TCRdb table lists in-frame clones only, not all of them. The table includes about 170,000 clones, approximately 84% detected once. The material sequenced was PBMCs or T cells enriched from blood (not recorded which). These receptors were collected from a human donor with acute COVID-19. The donor label of this sample is uncertain.

The genes are TRBV7-2 and TRBJ2-2, with 12 bases identical to TRBD2. Germline V gene lookup returns CDR1 SGHTA and CDR2 FQGNSA. The V segment lost 5 bases and the J segment 6 bases; nucleotides outside the gene matches: 7. This CDR3 is built from 16 residues. The CDR3 DNA reads TGTGCCAGCAGCCGTAGGACTAGCGGGGCCTCCGGGGAGCTGTTTTTT. Amino acid sequence: CASSRRTSGASGELFF.

The rearrangement links TRBV7-9 to TRBJ2-7; maybe TRBD2 (6 bases). The CDR3 is 15 residues long. Trimming shortened V by 6 bases and J by 2 bases, and 17 bases separated the two germline ends. Per germline, CDR1 SEHNR and CDR2 FQNEAQ (reference sequence). DNA for the CDR3: TGTGCCAGCAGTTCCGGCTGGAGGGTCCCCTACGAGCAGTACTTC. Amino acids: CASSSGWRVPYEQYF.

This sequence joins TRBV24-1 and TRBJ1-2; D uncertain. Germline V lookup: CDR1 KGHDR, CDR2 SFDVKD. The V end was cut by 3 bases, the J end by 5 bases, with 12 bases between. This CDR3 has 14 residues. The CDR3 is CATSDRMTSYGYTF. CDR3 DNA sequence: TGTGCCACCAGTGATCGGATGACTTCTTATGGCTACACCTTC.

The V and J genes are TRBV9 and TRBJ1-1, with D possibly matching TRBD1 (6 bases). The germline V and J ends were trimmed by 4 bases and 1 base, with 17 bases remaining between them. This CDR3 is 16 amino acids long. CDR1 is SGDLS and CDR2 is YYNGEE in the germline V gene. The CDR3 is CASSLKGDIRNTEAFF. The CDR3 nucleotides are TGTGCCAGCAGCCTAAAGGGGGACATTAGGAACACTGAAGCTTTCTTT.

This clone has a handful of counts. V and J are TRBV5-4 and TRBJ2-1; maybe TRBD2 (6 bases). The CDR3 length is 15 residues. Per the germline V gene, CDR1 is SGHNT and CDR2 is YYREEE (reference sequence). Trimming pared 4 bases from V and 6 bases from J, leaving 17 bases between. DNA of the CDR3: TGTGCCAGCAGCCGCCCGTTGGGAGGCGGCAATGAGCAGTTCTTC. Residues: CASSRPLGGGNEQFF.

The chain uses TRBV5-4 and TRBJ1-2, with a tentative D call TRBD1 (6 bases). From germline, CDR1 is SGHNT and CDR2 YYREEE (reference sequence). V dropped 0 bases and J dropped 1 base, with 13 bases sitting between them. The CDR3 runs 16 residues. The DNA for the CDR3 is TGTGCCAGCAGCTTGGTTCAAAGGGGGATTAACTATGGCTACACCTTC. Encoded protein: CASSLVQRGINYGYTF.

This clone was seen ten or more times. The V gene is TRBV30, the J gene TRBJ1-1; 9 positions match TRBD1. This CDR3 has 13 amino acids. Trimming at V came to 4 bases and at J to 6 bases, leaving 6 bases not matched to a gene. CDR1 GTSNPN and CDR2 SVGIG come from the germline V gene (reference sequence). CDR3 coding DNA: TGTGCCTGGATTGGGACAGGGCTCCCTGAAGCTTTCTTT. Translation: CAWIGTGLPEAFF.

The chain carries TRBV12-5 and TRBJ2-4; weak D call: TRBD2 (5 bases). Trimming shortened V by 3 bases and J by 0 bases, and 21 bases separated the two germline ends. The CDR3 runs to 19 residues. CDR1 is LGHNT and CDR2 is FRNRAP in the germline V gene. The CDR3 spells CASGFSTRGLQLAKNIQYF. As DNA, the CDR3 is TGTGCTAGTGGTTTCTCCACCCGAGGACTGCAACTAGCCAAAAACATTCAGTACTTC.

The chain employs TRBV14 and TRBJ1-4, with a tentative D call TRBD1 (6 bases). Germline values: CDR1 SGHDN, CDR2 FVKESK. Trimming took off 4 bases at V and 0 bases at J, with 12 bases between the two ends. This CDR3 has 16 residues. CDR3 loop: CASSRGGLATNEKLFF. CDR3 bases: TGTGCCAGCAGCCGTGGGGGCCTCGCAACTAATGAAAAACTGTTTTTT.

J is TRBJ1-6 and V is TRBV7-8, with D possibly being TRBD1 (5 bases). Per the germline V gene, CDR1 is SGHVS and CDR2 is FQNEAQ. The CDR3 loop spans 18 amino acids. The V and J ends lost 5 bases and 2 bases respectively, with 19 bases between them. CDR3 bases: TGTGCCAGCAGCGGTGTCGGGAGGGGAAAGGCCTATAATTCACCCCTCCACTTT. It yields the protein CASSGVGRGKAYNSPLHF.

The V gene is TRBV2, the J gene TRBJ1-3; the D is unclear. Trimming took off 7 bases at V and 0 bases at J, with 10 bases between the two ends. The CDR3 runs to 14 residues. Germline CDR1 is SNHLY and CDR2 is FYNNEI. In DNA form, the CDR3 reads TGTGCCAGCACCCTGGCAGGCTCTGGAAACACCATATATTTT. Residues: CASTLAGSGNTIYF.

This chain connects TRBV29-1 to TRBJ1-1, with 7 bases fitting TRBD1. The germline V gene encodes CDR1 SQVTM and CDR2 ANQGSEA. J gave up 0 bases and V 5 bases, and 3 bases lay outside the gene matches. This CDR3 has 13 residues. CDR3 in DNA: TGCAGCGTTCAGGGGGGAATGAACACTGAAGCTTTCTTT. This translates into CSVQGGMNTEAFF.

In its sample, this clone was seen a few times. The chain links TRBV3-1 (or the pseudogene TRBV3-2) to TRBJ2-7, with 7 nucleotides matching TRBD2. Germline V gene lookup returns CDR1 LGHDT and CDR2 YNNKEL (reference sequence). Trimming cost V 0 bases and J 3 bases; bases outside gene matches: 2. This CDR3 is 14 amino acids long. CDR3 protein: CASSQEGTNYEQYF. DNA of the CDR3: TGTGCCAGCAGCCAAGAAGGGACTAACTACGAGCAGTACTTC.

The gene calls are TRBV19 and TRBJ1-4; D possibly corresponds to TRBD1 (6 bases). The germline gives CDR1 LNHDA, CDR2 SQIVND (reference sequence). This CDR3 has 14 residues. V shed 6 bases and J shed 8 bases, with 16 bases lying between them. CDR3 coding DNA: TGTGCCAGTAGCACCGTTACCGGGACAGAAAAACTGTTTTTT. Protein sequence: CASSTVTGTEKLFF.

This chain links TRBV4-1 with TRBJ2-5; 7 bases line up with TRBD1. There are 15 residues in the CDR3. Germline CDR1 reads MGHRA; CDR2 reads YSYEKL. The ends lost 1 base at V and 5 bases at J; junction bases unmatched: 7. The DNA of the CDR3 is TGCGCCAGCAGCCAAGTAGGGGGCGCGACCGAGACCCAGTACTTC. As protein: CASSQVGGATETQYF.

This clone has only a few counts. The V call is TRBV6-5, the J call TRBJ2-7, with TRBD1 matching 7 bases. Germline assignment: CDR1 MNHEY and CDR2 SVGAGI. The V and J ends lost 8 bases and 5 bases, in that order; junction bases with no gene match: 12. There are 14 residues in the CDR3. CDR3 loop: CASADRVSINEQYF. The CDR3 DNA reads as TGTGCCAGCGCCGACAGGGTCTCGATAAACGAGCAGTACTTC.

The rearrangement uses TRBV9 and TRBJ2-3; the match to TRBD2 covers 7 bases. The trim removed 0 bases at V and 2 bases at J, leaving 6 bases unmatched. Germline lookup yields CDR1 SGDLS and CDR2 YYNGEE. This CDR3 is built from 16 residues. The CDR3 protein is CASSVGASGSTDTQYF. CDR3 DNA: TGTGCCAGCAGCGTAGGGGCTAGCGGATCCACAGATACGCAGTATTTT.

The chain couples TRBV9 to TRBJ2-2; 8 nucleotides match TRBD1. Germline CDR1 reads SGDLS; CDR2 reads YYNGEE. CDR3 length equals 15 residues. Trimming took 0 bases from V and 5 from J; bases not matched to a gene: 3. In DNA, the CDR3 is TGTGCCAGCAGCGTAGGACAGGGGAGTACCGGGGAGCTGTTTTTT. This gives the protein CASSVGQGSTGELFF.

The chain couples TRBV29-1 to TRBJ2-2; D unclear. Per the germline V gene, CDR1 is SQVTM and CDR2 is ANQGSEA. The CDR3 totals 13 residues. Trimming took 7 bases from V and 6 from J, leaving 15 bases between them. CDR3 nucleotide sequence: TGCAGCGCCGAAGAGGTGGCGGCCGGGGAGCTGTTTTTT. Its protein product is CSAEEVAAGELFF.

In this sample, this clone turned up once. J is TRBJ1-1 and V is TRBV29-1; D not certain. The germline V and J ends were trimmed by 4 bases and 2 bases, with 11 bases remaining between them. The CDR3 is 13 amino acids. Germline lookup yields CDR1 SQVTM and CDR2 ANQGSEA. The CDR3 DNA reads as TGCAGCGTTGTGGGCCCACCTAACACTGAAGCTTTCTTT. As protein: CSVVGPPNTEAFF.

The chain carries TRBV5-1 and TRBJ1-5; TRBD1 matches 7 bases. The CDR3 length is 15 residues. The V and J ends lost 0 bases and 2 bases, in that order; junction bases with no gene match: 2. Germline lookup yields CDR1 SGHRS and CDR2 YFSETQ. Here the CDR3 DNA reads TGCGCCAGCAGCTTGGGCACAGGGGGCAATCAGCCCCAGCATTTT. As protein: CASSLGTGGNQPQHF.

This chain uses TRBV5-1 with TRBJ1-3; 7 nucleotides line up with TRBD1. The trim removed 0 bases at V and 2 bases at J, leaving 5 bases unmatched. Per the germline V gene, CDR1 is SGHRS and CDR2 is YFSETQ. The CDR3 is 16 amino acids. The CDR3 loop is CASSLEPRGPGNTIYF. The CDR3 DNA reads TGCGCCAGCAGCTTGGAGCCTAGGGGGCCTGGAAACACCATATATTTT.

The CDR3 spells CASSYRGIEAFF. The CDR3 DNA sequence: TGTGCCAGCAGTTACCGGGGGATTGAAGCTTTCTTT. This rearrangement joins TRBV6-5 to TRBJ1-1; D possibly corresponds to TRBD1 (5 bases). Trimming shortened V by 2 bases and J by 7 bases, and 8 bases separated the two germline ends. This CDR3 has 12 amino acids. Germline assignment: CDR1 MNHEY and CDR2 SVGAGI.

This clone was detected only a few times. The chain links TRBV4-2 to TRBJ1-5, with a weak D call TRBD1 (6 bases). CDR1 and CDR2 (germline): LGHNA, YNFKEQ. Between the trimmed V and J ends, which lost 0 bases and 5 bases, there was a span of 11 bases. The CDR3 runs to 15 residues. CDR3 region: CASSQDPGGDQPQHF. The CDR3 DNA is TGTGCCAGCAGCCAAGATCCGGGGGGCGATCAGCCCCAGCATTTT.

The genes are TRBV18 and TRBJ2-3, with D tentatively TRBD1 (5 bases). Trimming left V 5 bases short and J 1 base short, with 16 bases between. The CDR3 has 16 amino acids. Per germline, CDR1 KGHSH and CDR2 LQKENI. The CDR3: CASSTRSGSRTDTQYF. CDR3 sequence (DNA): TGTGCCAGCTCAACTCGATCAGGGTCTCGCACAGATACGCAGTATTTT.

This chain joins TRBV5-1 and TRBJ2-1, with D perhaps matching TRBD2 (6 bases). The V end lost 2 bases, the J end lost 8 bases, and 11 bases lay between the germline ends. The CDR3 loop spans 13 amino acids. The germline CDR1 and CDR2 sequences are SGHRS and YFSETQ. The CDR3 loop is CASSFTGVDEQFF. DNA of the CDR3: TGCGCCAGCAGCTTTACGGGGGTGGATGAGCAGTTCTTC. The full variable domain, in which reference TRBV5-1 and TRBJ2-1 provide the parts outside the CDR3, is KAGVTQTPRYLIKTRGQQVTLSCSPISGHRSVSWYQQTPGQGLQFLFEYFSETQRNKGNFPGRFSGRQFSNSRSEMNVSTLELGDSALYLCASSFTGVDEQFFGPGTRLTVL.